A selection of T cell receptor beta chains follows, all from one sample in a study of lymphopenia after photon versus proton radiotherapy. The protocol was immunoSEQ multiplex PCR, while the TCRdb copy is restricted to in-frame clones and leaves out a portion. The sample has roughly 63,000 clones, less than 85% seen once. The specimen comprised peripheral blood, sampled from a patient treated with proton-based radiotherapy. All receptors derive from a man in his 60s with pancreatic cancer. Both conserved end residues are part of each CDR3. D genes are given only for firm matches. For some rows the clone size is stated as once, few or many, or as a class when expanded; others skip it.

V	J	D	size	CDR3	DNA
TRBV6-6	TRBJ2-6	-	-	CASRGRERAGANVLTF	TGTGCCAGTAGGGGGCGGGAGAGGGCTGGGGCCAACGTCCTGACTTTC
TRBV10-3	TRBJ2-4	-	once	CAISESLANIQYF	TGTGCCATCAGTGAGTCTCTCGCGAACATTCAGTACTTC
TRBV4-3	TRBJ2-1	TRBD2	-	CASSQDLGTRANNEQFF	TGCGCCAGCAGCCAAGATCTAGGGACTAGAGCGAACAATGAGCAGTTCTTC
TRBV13	TRBJ2-3	-	-	CASSPPGSLNPQYF	TGTGCCAGCAGCCCCCCCGGGAGTCTTAATCCGCAGTATTTT
TRBV7-2	TRBJ1-4	-	-	CASSLAHLGGGEKLFF	TGTGCCAGCAGCTTAGCGCATCTGGGGGGCGGTGAAAAACTGTTTTTT
TRBV5-1	TRBJ2-5	TRBD1	-	CASSTGNRGRETQYF	TGCGCCAGCAGCACTGGGAACAGGGGGCGTGAGACCCAGTACTTC
TRBV30	TRBJ2-7	-	-	CAWSGAQGEYF	TGTGCCTGGAGTGGGGCACAGGGTGAGTACTTC
TRBV28	TRBJ2-2	-	-	CATNIYTGELFF	TGTGCCACCAACATTTACACCGGGGAGCTGTTTTTT
TRBV6-5	TRBJ2-2	-	-	CASSYGLRAGELFF	TGTGCCAGCAGTTACGGTCTGAGAGCCGGGGAGCTGTTTTTT
TRBV11-2	TRBJ2-5	-	-	CASSLGVEETQYF	TGTGCCAGCAGCTTAGGCGTAGAAGAGACCCAGTACTTC
TRBV6-1	TRBJ2-7	TRBD2	-	CASSVGLADSYEQYF	TGTGCCAGCAGCGTGGGACTAGCGGACTCCTACGAGCAGTACTTC
TRBV7-9	TRBJ2-1	-	-	CASSLVVPNEQFF	TGTGCCAGCAGCTTAGTTGTTCCCAATGAGCAGTTCTTC
TRBV28	TRBJ1-1	-	-	CASSLGGPSTEAFF	TGTGCCAGCAGTTTAGGGGGGCCGAGCACTGAAGCTTTCTTT
TRBV6-6	TRBJ1-2	-	once	CATLQGTTSGYTF	TGTGCCACACTGCAGGGTACTACAAGTGGCTACACCTTC
TRBV21-1	TRBJ2-2	-	-	CASSNTAGETGELFF	TGTGCCAGCAGCAACACGGCAGGGGAAACCGGGGAGCTGTTTTTT
TRBV14	TRBJ1-4	-	-	CASSQGLQGAPRNEKLFF	TGTGCCAGCAGCCAAGGATTACAGGGTGCACCCCGGAATGAAAAACTGTTTTTT
TRBV19	TRBJ1-1	TRBD1	-	CASRRDSPDGTEAFF	TGTGCCAGCCGCCGGGACAGCCCGGATGGTACTGAAGCTTTCTTT
TRBV28	TRBJ2-3	TRBD2	-	CARARSGLAGTPTDTQYF	TGTGCCAGAGCTAGGTCCGGACTAGCGGGGACACCCACAGATACGCAGTATTTT
TRBV7-3	TRBJ2-6	-	once	CASSFGTSGANVLTF	TGTGCCAGCAGCTTTGGGACCTCTGGGGCCAACGTCCTGACTTTC
TRBV28	TRBJ2-7	TRBD2	few	CASKPFLAGSYEQYF	TGTGCCAGCAAACCTTTTCTAGCGGGTTCTTACGAGCAGTACTTC
TRBV9	TRBJ2-1	TRBD2	few	CASSVSVAGGLDEQFF	TGTGCCAGCAGCGTAAGTGTAGCGGGAGGTCTCGATGAGCAGTTCTTC
TRBV6-1	TRBJ2-7	-	-	CASSALTAPSYEQYF	TGTGCCAGCAGTGCCTTGACGGCACCCTCCTACGAGCAGTACTTC
TRBV5-1	TRBJ1-1	TRBD1	-	CASSYDRDYTEAFF	TGCGCCAGCAGCTATGACAGGGACTACACTGAAGCTTTCTTT
TRBV5-4	TRBJ2-6	TRBD2	-	CASIGGRETGANVLTF	TGTGCCAGCATCGGGGGGAGGGAGACTGGGGCCAACGTCCTGACTTTC
TRBV28	TRBJ1-4	-	-	CASSLTTNNEKLFF	TGTGCCAGCAGTTTAACCACAAATAATGAAAAACTGTTTTTT
TRBV25-1	TRBJ1-1	-	few	CASSGTVNTEAFF	TGTGCCAGCAGTGGGACAGTGAACACTGAAGCTTTCTTT
TRBV6-1	TRBJ1-1	TRBD1	-	CASSERVRDRAQGAFF	TGTGCCAGCAGTGAAAGGGTCCGGGACAGGGCTCAAGGGGCTTTCTTT
TRBV7-2	TRBJ1-5	-	few	CASSPTQGGNQPQHF	TGTGCCAGCAGCCCCACACAAGGCGGCAATCAGCCCCAGCATTTT
TRBV10-3	TRBJ2-3	-	-	CAIGSGSTDTQYF	TGTGCCATCGGAAGCGGGTCCACAGATACGCAGTATTTT
TRBV19	TRBJ1-2	TRBD1	once	CASSTRGQGHGYTF	TGTGCCAGTAGTACTCGGGGACAGGGACATGGCTACACCTTC
TRBV18	TRBJ1-3	TRBD1	-	CASSPFLQGESGNTIYF	TGTGCCAGCTCACCCTTCCTACAGGGGGAATCTGGAAACACCATATATTTT
TRBV4-1	TRBJ2-5	TRBD1	-	CAMDRDQETQYF	TGCGCCATGGACAGGGATCAAGAGACCCAGTACTTC
TRBV11-3	TRBJ2-5	TRBD1	-	CASSARTGRNQETQYF	TGTGCCAGCAGCGCGCGGACAGGTCGGAACCAAGAGACCCAGTACTTC